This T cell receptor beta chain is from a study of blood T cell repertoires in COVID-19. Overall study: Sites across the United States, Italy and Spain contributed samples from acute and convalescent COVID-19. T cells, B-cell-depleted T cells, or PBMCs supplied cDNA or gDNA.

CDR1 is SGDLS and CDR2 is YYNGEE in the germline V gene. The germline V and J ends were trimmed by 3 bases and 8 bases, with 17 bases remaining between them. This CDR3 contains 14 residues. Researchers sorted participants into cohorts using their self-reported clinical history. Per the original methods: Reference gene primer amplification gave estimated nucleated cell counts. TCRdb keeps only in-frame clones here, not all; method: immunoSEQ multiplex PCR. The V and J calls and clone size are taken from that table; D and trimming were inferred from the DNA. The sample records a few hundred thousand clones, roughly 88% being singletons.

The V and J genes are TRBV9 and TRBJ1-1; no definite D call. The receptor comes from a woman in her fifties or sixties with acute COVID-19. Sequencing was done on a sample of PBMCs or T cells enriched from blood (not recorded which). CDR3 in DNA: TGTGCCAGCAGCGCGCCTCGGGCGGCGGGGGAAGCTTTCTTT. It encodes CASSAPRAAGEAFF.